This TCR beta chain is drawn from a study of blood T cells in healthy people across ages. The CDR3 spans 13 residues. V gave up 9 bases and J gave up 8 bases, with 19 bases separating them. This clonotype was counted between two and nine times. The antigen is unknown. The use of a sample-barcoded 5' primer and a J-beta primer mix characterized a second PCR of about 7 to 12 cycles. Every sample returned 2.5 million or more CDR3-containing paired-end reads. TCRdb reprocessed the 5' RACE reads with MiXCR, giving one entry per CDR3 protein. The sample has roughly 1,300,000 distinct CDR3 sequences, 59% seen once. Regarding the study as a whole: Naive T cell percentage by flow cytometry tracked strongly with beta diversity. Estimates based on one million T cells were treated as lower bounds.

This receptor was identified in a man between 18 and 35 years old in good health. The sample taken for sequencing was blood. The V call is TRBV12-3 or TRBV12-4, the J call TRBJ1-2; D is undetermined. The CDR3 sequence: CASQTDGREGYTF. The CDR3 DNA follows: TGTGCCAGTCAAACGGACGGCCGAGAGGGCTACACCTTC.